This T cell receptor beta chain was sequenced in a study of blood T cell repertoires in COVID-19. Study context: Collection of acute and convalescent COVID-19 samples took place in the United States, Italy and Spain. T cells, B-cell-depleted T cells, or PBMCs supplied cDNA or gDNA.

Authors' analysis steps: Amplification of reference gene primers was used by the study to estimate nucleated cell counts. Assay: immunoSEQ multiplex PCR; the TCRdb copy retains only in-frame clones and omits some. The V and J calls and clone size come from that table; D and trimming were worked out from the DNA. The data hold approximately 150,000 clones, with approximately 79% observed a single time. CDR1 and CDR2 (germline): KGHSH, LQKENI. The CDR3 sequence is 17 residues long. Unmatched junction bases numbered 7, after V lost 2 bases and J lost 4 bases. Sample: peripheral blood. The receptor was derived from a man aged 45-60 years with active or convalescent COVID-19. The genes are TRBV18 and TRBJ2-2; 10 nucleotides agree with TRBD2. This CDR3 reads CASSPMLAGAGTGELFF. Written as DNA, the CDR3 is TGTGCCAGCTCACCAATGCTAGCGGGAGCGGGCACCGGGGAGCTGTTTTTT.